These 9 T cell receptor beta chains were sequenced from one sample in a study of PD-1 blockade in classical Hodgkin lymphoma (dated by TCRdb to 2018 to 2020). The time point label on this specimen signifies: cycle 4 day 1 (C4D1), after six to seven weeks of nivolumab. Every trial patient had relapsed following autologous stem cell transplantation, and prior brentuximab vedotin exposure was what differed among cohorts A, B and C. Libraries came from the immunoSEQ multiplex PCR assay. This is the immuneACCESS table as TCRdb keeps it, with only in-frame sequences that have V and J called. A part of the clones is gone; compared with another copy, unresolved V genes explain less than half, and the rest is unexplained. The sample yields 40,000 to 45,000 clones; 69% were counted once. The ten largest clones represent approximately 2.6% of the sample. Source: peripheral blood mononuclear cells (PBMCs), taken before the fourth cycle of nivolumab. The receptor set was obtained from a human donor with classical Hodgkin lymphoma.

This clone was seen only once. V is TRBV27 and J is TRBJ1-6; D remains ambiguous. The CDR3 has 13 amino acids. V lost 5 bases to trimming and J lost 8 bases, with 10 bases between them. CDR1 and CDR2 (germline): MNHEY, SMNVEV (reference sequence). CDR3 sequence (DNA): TGTGCCAGCAGTCAAGAGGGATATTCACCCCTCCACTTT. Its translation: CASSQEGYSPLHF.

By its share, this clone is medium-sized (0.01 to 0.1%). The J gene is TRBJ1-1, the V gene TRBV11-1, with unresolved D. The CDR3 contains 15 residues. V was pared by 4 bases and J by 0 bases, with 12 bases between. Germline V gene data show CDR1 as SGHAT and CDR2 as FQDESV (reference sequence). Here the CDR3 DNA reads TGTGCCAGCAGCTATAATACATTGATGAACACTGAAGCTTTCTTT. The encoded protein is CASSYNTLMNTEAFF.

This rearrangement joins TRBV11-2 to TRBJ2-3; 10 bases line up with TRBD2. V lost 5 bases, J lost 9 bases, and 14 bases stayed unmatched. This CDR3 region has 16 residues. Germline V lookup: CDR1 SGHAT, CDR2 FQNNGV. The CDR3 coding sequence is TGTGCCAGCAGCCCCCAGGGGAGCGGGGGGGCGGGGACGCAGTATTTT. Translating it yields CASSPQGSGGAGTQYF. Combining the CDR3 with reference TRBV11-2 and TRBJ2-3 gives the whole variable domain EAGVAQSPRYKIIEKRQSVAFWCNPISGHATLYWYQQILGQGPKLLIQFQNNGVVDDSQLPKDRFSAERLKGVDSTLKIQPAKLEDSAVYLCASSPQGSGGAGTQYFGPGTRLTVL.

The chain has TRBV5-1 and TRBJ2-2; unclear D gene. Germline V lookup: CDR1 SGHRS, CDR2 YFSETQ. The CDR3 runs to 15 residues. V was shortened by 2 bases and J by 7 bases, with 15 bases between the two germline ends. The CDR3 DNA sequence: TGCGCCAGCAGCTTCAGTCCGACGGTAGGCGGGGAGCTGTTTTTT. As protein: CASSFSPTVGGELFF. The full variable domain, its missing parts supplied by reference TRBV5-1 and TRBJ2-2, is KAGVTQTPRYLIKTRGQQVTLSCSPISGHRSVSWYQQTPGQGLQFLFEYFSETQRNKGNFPGRFSGRQFSNSRSEMNVSTLELGDSALYLCASSFSPTVGGELFFGEGSRLTVL.

The chain links TRBV28 to TRBJ1-1, with D tentatively TRBD1 (5 bases). V shed 0 bases and J shed 5 bases, with 19 bases lying between them. The CDR3 extends over 17 amino acids. In germline, CDR1 is MDHEN, CDR2 SYDVKM. CDR3 nucleotide sequence: TGTGCCAGCAGTTTATGGGCCACCGTCCTTCGGGGGACTGAAGCTTTCTTT. This sequence encodes CASSLWATVLRGTEAFF.

The chain employs TRBV10-3 and TRBJ2-1; 14 bases are a match to TRBD2. Per the germline V gene, CDR1 is ENHRY and CDR2 is SYGVKD. V was pared by 6 bases and J by 9 bases, with 4 bases of the junction left unmatched. CDR3 length: 14 residues. CDR3 in amino acids: CAIRGTSGGREQFF. CDR3 bases: TGTGCCATCAGGGGGACTAGCGGGGGTCGTGAGCAGTTCTTC.

This clone was counted a few times. The same CDR3 also results from other DNA sequences found in this sample. CDR3 DNA sequence: TGTGCCAGCAGCTTAGAGGGGAACACTGAAGCTTTCTTT. Translating it yields CASSLEGNTEAFF. The gene calls are TRBV7-2 and TRBJ1-1; no clear D gene. V was cut by 1 base and J by 1 base, with 4 bases left in between. Germline V gene sequence: CDR1 SGHTA, CDR2 FQGNSA. The CDR3 runs to 13 residues.

The chain employs TRBV5-6 and TRBJ1-1; D might be TRBD1 (5 bases). Germline V CDR1 and CDR2: SGHDT, YYEEEE. There are 13 residues in the CDR3. V lost 1 base, J lost 5 bases, and 9 bases lay in between. CDR3 nucleotide sequence: TGTGCCAGCAGCTTGATGGGGCCAACTGAAGCTTTCTTT. It is translated as CASSLMGPTEAFF.

The chain is built from TRBV11-2 and TRBJ1-2; tentative D call: TRBD1 (5 bases). The germline V gene encodes CDR1 SGHAT and CDR2 FQNNGV. V was pared by 5 bases and J by 6 bases, with 19 bases between. The CDR3 length is 15 residues. Here the CDR3 DNA reads TGTGCCAGCAGCCTCGGGGCGCTTTCCTGGGATGGCTACACCTTC. Protein: CASSLGALSWDGYTF.